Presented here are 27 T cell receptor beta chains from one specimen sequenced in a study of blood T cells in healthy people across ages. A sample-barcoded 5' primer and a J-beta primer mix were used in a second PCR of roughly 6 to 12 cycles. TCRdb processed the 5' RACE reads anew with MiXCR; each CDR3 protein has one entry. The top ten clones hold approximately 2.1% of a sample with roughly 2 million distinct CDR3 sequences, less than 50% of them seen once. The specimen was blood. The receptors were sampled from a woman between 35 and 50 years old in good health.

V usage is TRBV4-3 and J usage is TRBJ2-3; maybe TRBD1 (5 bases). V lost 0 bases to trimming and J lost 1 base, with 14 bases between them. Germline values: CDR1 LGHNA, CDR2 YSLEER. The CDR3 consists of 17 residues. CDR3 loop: CASSQDLVVGGTDTQYF. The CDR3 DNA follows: TGCGCCAGCAGCCAAGATTTGGTTGTAGGGGGCACAGATACGCAGTATTTT.

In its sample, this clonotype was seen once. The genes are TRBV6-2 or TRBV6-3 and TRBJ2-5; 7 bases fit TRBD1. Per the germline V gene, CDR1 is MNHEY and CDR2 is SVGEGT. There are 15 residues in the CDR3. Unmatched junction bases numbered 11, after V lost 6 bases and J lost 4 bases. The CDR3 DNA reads TGTGCCAGCAGACGTTCTCTCCGGGACAGAGAGACCCAGTACTTC. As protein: CASRRSLRDRETQYF.

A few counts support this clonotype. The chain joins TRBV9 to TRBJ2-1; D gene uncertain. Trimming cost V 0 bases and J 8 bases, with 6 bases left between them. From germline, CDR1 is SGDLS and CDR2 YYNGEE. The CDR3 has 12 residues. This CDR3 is CASSVDGDEQFF. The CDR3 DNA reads TGTGCCAGCAGCGTAGACGGTGATGAGCAGTTCTTC.

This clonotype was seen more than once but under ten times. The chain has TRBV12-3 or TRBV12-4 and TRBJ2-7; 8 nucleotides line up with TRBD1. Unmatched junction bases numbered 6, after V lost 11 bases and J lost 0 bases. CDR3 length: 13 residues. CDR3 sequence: CAVGQGLSYEQYF. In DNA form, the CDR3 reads TGTGCCGTCGGACAGGGCCTCTCCTACGAGCAGTACTTC.

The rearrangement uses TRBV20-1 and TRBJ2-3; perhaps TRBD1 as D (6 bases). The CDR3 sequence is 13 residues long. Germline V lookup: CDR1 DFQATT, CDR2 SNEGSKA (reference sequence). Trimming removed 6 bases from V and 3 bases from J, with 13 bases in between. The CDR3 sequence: CSALDRTTDTQYF. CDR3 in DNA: TGCAGTGCCTTGGACAGAACTACAGATACGCAGTATTTT.

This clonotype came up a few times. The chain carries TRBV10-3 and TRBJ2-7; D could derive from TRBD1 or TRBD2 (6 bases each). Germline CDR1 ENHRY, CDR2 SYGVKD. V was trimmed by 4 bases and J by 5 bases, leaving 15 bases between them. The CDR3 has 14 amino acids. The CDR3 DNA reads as TGTGCCATCAGTGGGGGGGCTAGGGGAGACGAGCAGTACTTC. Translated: CAISGGARGDEQYF.

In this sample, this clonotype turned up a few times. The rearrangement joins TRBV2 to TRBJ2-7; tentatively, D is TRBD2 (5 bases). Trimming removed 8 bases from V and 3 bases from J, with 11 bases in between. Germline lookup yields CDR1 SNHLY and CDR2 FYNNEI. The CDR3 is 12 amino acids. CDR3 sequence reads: CASRGSYYEQYF. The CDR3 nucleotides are TGTGCCAGCCGGGGATCCTACTACGAGCAGTACTTC.

As DNA, the CDR3 is TGTGCCAGCAGCCAACTAGCGGGGGAAGTCAGAGATACGCAGTATTTT. As protein: CASSQLAGEVRDTQYF. This rearrangement joins TRBV27 to TRBJ2-3; the match to TRBD2 covers 11 bases. Germline lookup yields CDR1 MNHEY and CDR2 SMNVEV (reference sequence). The V gene end was trimmed by 6 bases and the J gene end by 5 bases; junction bases not matched to a gene: 10. The CDR3 is made up of 16 amino acids.

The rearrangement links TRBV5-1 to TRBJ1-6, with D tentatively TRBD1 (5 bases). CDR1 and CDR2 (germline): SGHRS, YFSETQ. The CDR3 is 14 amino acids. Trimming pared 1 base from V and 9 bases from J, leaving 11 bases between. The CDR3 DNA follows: TGCGCCAGCAGCTTGACAGGTTACGGTTCACCCCTCCACTTT. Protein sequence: CASSLTGYGSPLHF.

The CDR3 sequence: CASGSYRAGTDTQYF. The CDR3 DNA follows: TGTGCCAGCGGTTCTTACAGGGCGGGCACAGATACGCAGTATTTT. This chain joins TRBV27 and TRBJ2-3; D possibly corresponds to TRBD1 (6 bases). The CDR3 covers 15 residues. Germline loops: CDR1 MNHEY, CDR2 SMNVEV (reference sequence). V gave up 8 bases and J gave up 1 base, with 16 bases separating them.

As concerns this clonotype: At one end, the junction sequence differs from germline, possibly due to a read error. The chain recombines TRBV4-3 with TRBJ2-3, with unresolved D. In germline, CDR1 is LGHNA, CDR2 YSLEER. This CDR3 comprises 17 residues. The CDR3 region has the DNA TGCGCCAGCAGCCCCCATTGGAGCCCCGATTTGTCCGATATGCAGTATTTT. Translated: CASSPHWSPDLSDMQYF.

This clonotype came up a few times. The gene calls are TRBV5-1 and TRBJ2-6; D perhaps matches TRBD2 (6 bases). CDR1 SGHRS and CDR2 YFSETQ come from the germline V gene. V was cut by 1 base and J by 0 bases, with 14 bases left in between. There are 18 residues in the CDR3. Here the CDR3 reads CASSLRGFTNSGANVLTF. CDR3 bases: TGCGCCAGCAGCTTGCGGGGGTTTACCAACTCTGGGGCCAACGTCCTGACTTTC.

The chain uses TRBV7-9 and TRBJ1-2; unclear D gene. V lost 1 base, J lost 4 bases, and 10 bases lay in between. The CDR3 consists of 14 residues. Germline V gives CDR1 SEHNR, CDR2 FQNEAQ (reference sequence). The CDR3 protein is CASSLEAVSYGYTF. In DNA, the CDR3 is TGTGCCAGCAGCTTAGAAGCAGTCAGCTATGGCTACACCTTC.

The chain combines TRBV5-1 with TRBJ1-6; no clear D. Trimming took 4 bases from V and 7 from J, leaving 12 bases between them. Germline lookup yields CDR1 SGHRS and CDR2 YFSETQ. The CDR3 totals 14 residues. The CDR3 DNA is TGCGCCAGCAGCCTTGAAAGTCCGAATTCACCCCTCCACTTT. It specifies CASSLESPNSPLHF. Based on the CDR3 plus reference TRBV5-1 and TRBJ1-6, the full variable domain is KAGVTQTPRYLIKTRGQQVTLSCSPISGHRSVSWYQQTPGQGLQFLFEYFSETQRNKGNFPGRFSGRQFSNSRSEMNVSTLELGDSALYLCASSLESPNSPLHFGNGTRLTVT.

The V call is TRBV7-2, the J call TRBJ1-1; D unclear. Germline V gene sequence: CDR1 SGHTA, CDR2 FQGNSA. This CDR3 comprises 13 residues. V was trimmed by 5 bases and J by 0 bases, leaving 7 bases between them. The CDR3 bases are TGTGCCAGCAGCGCCAAGATGAACACTGAAGCTTTCTTT. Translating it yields CASSAKMNTEAFF. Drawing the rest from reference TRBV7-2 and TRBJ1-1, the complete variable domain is GAGVSQSPSNKVTEKGKDVELRCDPISGHTALYWYRQSLGQGLEFLIYFQGNSAPDKSGLPSDRFSAERTGGSVSTLTIQRTQQEDSAVYLCASSAKMNTEAFFGQGTRLTVV.

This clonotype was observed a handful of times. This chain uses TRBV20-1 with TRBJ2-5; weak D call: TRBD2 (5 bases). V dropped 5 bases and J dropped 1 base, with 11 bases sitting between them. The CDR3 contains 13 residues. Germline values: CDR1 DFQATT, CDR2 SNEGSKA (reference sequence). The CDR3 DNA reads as TGCAGTGCTCTAGAGGGCAGCCAAGAGACCCAGTACTTC. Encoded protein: CSALEGSQETQYF.

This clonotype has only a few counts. CDR3 in DNA: TGTGCCAGCAGCGAAACCCGGCCAGTCACAGATACGCAGTATTTT. Amino acid sequence: CASSETRPVTDTQYF. The chain combines TRBV4-2 with TRBJ2-3; D remains unclear. CDR1 and CDR2 (germline): LGHNA, YNFKEQ. The CDR3 is 15 residues long. The V gene lost 5 bases and the J gene lost 2 bases, with 14 bases spanning the gap.

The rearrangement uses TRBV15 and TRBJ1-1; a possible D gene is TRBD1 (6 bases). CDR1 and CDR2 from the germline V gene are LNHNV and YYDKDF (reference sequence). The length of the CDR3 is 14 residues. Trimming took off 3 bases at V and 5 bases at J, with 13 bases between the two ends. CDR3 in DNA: TGTGCCACCAGCAGGAAACAGGGAGTGACTGAAGCTTTCTTT. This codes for CATSRKQGVTEAFF.

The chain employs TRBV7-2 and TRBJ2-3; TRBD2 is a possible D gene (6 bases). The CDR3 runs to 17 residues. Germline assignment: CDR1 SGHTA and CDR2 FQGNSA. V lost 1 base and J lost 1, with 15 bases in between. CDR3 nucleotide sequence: TGTGCCAGCAGCTTAGGTAGAGGCCCGGGGGGCACAGATACGCAGTATTTT. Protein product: CASSLGRGPGGTDTQYF.

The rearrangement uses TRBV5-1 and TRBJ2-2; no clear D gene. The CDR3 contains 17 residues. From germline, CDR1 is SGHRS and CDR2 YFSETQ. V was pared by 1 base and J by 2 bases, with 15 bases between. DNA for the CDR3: TGCGCCAGCAGCTTGCTAGTAGGTCAGAAAAACACCGGGGAGCTGTTTTTT. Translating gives CASSLLVGQKNTGELFF.

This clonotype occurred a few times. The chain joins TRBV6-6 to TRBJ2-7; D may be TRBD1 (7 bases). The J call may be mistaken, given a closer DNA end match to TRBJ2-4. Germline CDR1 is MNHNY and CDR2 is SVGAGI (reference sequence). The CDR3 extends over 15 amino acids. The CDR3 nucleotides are TGTGCCAGCAGTTACCCCGGAGGGGGCAGTAACATTCAGTACTTC. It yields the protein CASSYPGGGSNIQYF.

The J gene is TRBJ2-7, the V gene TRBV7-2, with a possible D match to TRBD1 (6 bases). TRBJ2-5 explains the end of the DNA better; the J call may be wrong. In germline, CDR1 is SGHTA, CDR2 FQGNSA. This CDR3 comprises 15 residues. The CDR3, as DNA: TGTGCCAGCAGCTTATCCGGGACACAAACTGGGACCCAGTACTTC. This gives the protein CASSLSGTQTGTQYF.

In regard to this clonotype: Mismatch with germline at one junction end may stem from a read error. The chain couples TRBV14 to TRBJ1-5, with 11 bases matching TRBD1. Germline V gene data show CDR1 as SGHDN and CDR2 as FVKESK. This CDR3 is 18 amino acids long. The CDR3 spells CAGSRSDRGHPCNQPQHF. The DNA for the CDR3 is TGTGCCGGCAGCCGATCGGACAGGGGGCACCCATGCAATCAGCCCCAGCATTTT. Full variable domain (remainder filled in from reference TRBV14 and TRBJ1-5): EAGVTQFPSHSVIEKGQTVTLRCDPISGHDNLYWYRRVMGKEIKFLLHFVKESKQDESGMPNNRFLAERTGGTYSTLKVQPAELEDSGVYFCAGSRSDRGHPCNQPQHFGDGTRLSIL.

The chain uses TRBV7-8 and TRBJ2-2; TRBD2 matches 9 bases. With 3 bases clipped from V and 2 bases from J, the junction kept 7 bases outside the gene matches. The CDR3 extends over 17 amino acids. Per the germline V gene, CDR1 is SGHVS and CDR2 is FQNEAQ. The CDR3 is CASSFPGTSLNTGELFF. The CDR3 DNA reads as TGTGCCAGCAGCTTCCCCGGGACTAGCCTTAACACCGGGGAGCTGTTTTTT.

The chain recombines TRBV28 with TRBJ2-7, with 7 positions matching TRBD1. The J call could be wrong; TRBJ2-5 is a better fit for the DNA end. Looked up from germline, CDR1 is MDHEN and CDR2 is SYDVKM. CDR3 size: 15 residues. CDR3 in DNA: TGTGCCAGCAGTTTAGGGACAGCGGCCCCAGAGACCCAGTACTTC. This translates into CASSLGTAAPETQYF.

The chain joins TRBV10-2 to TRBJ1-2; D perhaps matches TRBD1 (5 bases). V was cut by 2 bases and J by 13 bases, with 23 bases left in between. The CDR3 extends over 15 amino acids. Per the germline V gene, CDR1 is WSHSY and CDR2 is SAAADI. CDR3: CASSEAGPSNLRGTF. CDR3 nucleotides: TGCGCCAGCAGTGAGGCAGGGCCGAGTAACCTTCGCGGCACCTTC.

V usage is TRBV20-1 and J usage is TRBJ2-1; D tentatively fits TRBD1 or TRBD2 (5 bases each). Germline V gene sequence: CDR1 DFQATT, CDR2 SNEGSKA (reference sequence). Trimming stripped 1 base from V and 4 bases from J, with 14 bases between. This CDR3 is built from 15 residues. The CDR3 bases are TGCAGTGCTAGAGTTTATGGGGGAACTTACAATGAGCAGTTCTTC. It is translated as CSARVYGGTYNEQFF.